The 15 T cell receptor beta chains below come from one sample, sequenced in a study of blood T cell repertoires in COVID-19. Sequencing was performed with immunoSEQ multiplex PCR; in TCRdb, only in-frame clones are kept and a portion is missing. The table includes about 150,000 clones, around nine tenths detected once. The sample taken for sequencing was PBMCs or T cells enriched from blood (not recorded which). Receptors originate from a woman aged 45 to 65 who had recovered from COVID-19.

The chain has TRBV7-2 and TRBJ2-7; 13 bases align to TRBD2. From germline, CDR1 is SGHTA and CDR2 FQGNSA. This CDR3 region has 15 residues. V shed 3 bases, J shed 3 bases, and the junction held 2 bases outside the gene matches. Here the CDR3 reads CASSLGLAGNYEQYF. The CDR3 bases are TGTGCCAGCAGCTTGGGACTAGCGGGAAACTACGAGCAGTACTTC.

The chain links TRBV6-5 to TRBJ1-3; no firm D call. Germline loops: CDR1 MNHEY, CDR2 SVGAGI. V lost 0 bases and J 0 bases, leaving 9 bases between the germline ends. This CDR3 has 16 residues. CDR3 DNA: TGTGCCAGCAGTTACTCGAGTTCTCTCTCTGGAAACACCATATATTTT. It encodes CASSYSSSLSGNTIYF.

The chain has TRBV7-2 and TRBJ1-5; D call uncertain. V was trimmed by 0 bases and J by 4 bases, leaving 7 bases between them. This CDR3 is built from 14 residues. Per germline, CDR1 SGHTA and CDR2 FQGNSA. The CDR3 nucleotides read TGTGCCAGCAGCTTAGCGTTCGGGAATCAGCCCCAGCATTTT. Translation gives CASSLAFGNQPQHF.

This chain joins TRBV6-5 and TRBJ1-1; 7 bases fit TRBD1. Per germline, CDR1 MNHEY and CDR2 SVGAGI. With V trimmed by 9 bases and J by 0 bases, 7 bases remained unmatched. This CDR3 region has 14 residues. CDR3 residues: CASYRGALNTEAFF. DNA for the CDR3: TGTGCCAGTTACAGGGGAGCTCTGAACACTGAAGCTTTCTTT.

The rearrangement links TRBV4-3 to TRBJ1-4; possibly TRBD1 for D (5 bases). This CDR3 comprises 18 residues. Looked up from germline, CDR1 is LGHNA and CDR2 is YSLEER. V dropped 4 bases and J dropped 8 bases, with 26 bases sitting between them. CDR3 region: CASSPRFWGGGEGEKLFF. CDR3 nucleotides: TGCGCCAGCAGCCCCCGCTTTTGGGGGGGAGGAGAGGGAGAAAAACTGTTTTTT.

The chain couples TRBV15 to TRBJ1-5; 8 bases are a match to TRBD1. CDR1 and CDR2 from the germline V gene are LNHNV and YYDKDF (reference sequence). The CDR3 has 16 amino acids. The J segment lost 6 bases and the V segment lost 3 bases, leaving 10 bases of the junction unmatched. The CDR3 is CATSSPDRVDGQPQHF. The CDR3 DNA sequence: TGTGCCACCAGCAGTCCGGACAGGGTAGATGGTCAGCCCCAGCATTTT. Using reference TRBV15 and TRBJ1-5 for the parts outside the CDR3, the full variable domain is DAMVIQNPRYQVTQFGKPVTLSCSQTLNHNVMYWYQQKSSQAPKLLFHYYDKDFNNEADTPDNFQSRRPNTSFCFLDIRSPGLGDTAMYLCATSSPDRVDGQPQHFGDGTRLSIL.

DNA for the CDR3: TGTGCCACCAGCAGAGTTCCAATAGGACAGGGTTTAGCCGGGGAGCTGTTTTTT. This translates into CATSRVPIGQGLAGELFF. The chain carries TRBV15 and TRBJ2-2; 8 bases line up with TRBD1. J gave up 6 bases and V 1 base, and 13 bases lay outside the gene matches. The CDR3 runs to 18 residues. Germline V gene data show CDR1 as LNHNV and CDR2 as YYDKDF (reference sequence).

This sequence joins TRBV12-5 and TRBJ2-1; 11 nucleotides agree with TRBD1. The CDR3 length is 17 residues. CDR1 and CDR2 from the germline V gene are LGHNT and FRNRAP. The trim removed 1 base at V and 8 bases at J, leaving 10 bases unmatched. This CDR3 reads CASGLATGTGGMYEQFF. The CDR3 DNA follows: TGTGCTAGTGGTTTGGCGACCGGGACAGGGGGTATGTATGAGCAGTTCTTC. The variable domain in full, with the rest retrieved from reference TRBV12-5 and TRBJ2-1, is DARVTQTPRHKVTEMGQEVTMRCQPILGHNTVFWYRQTMMQGLELLAYFRNRAPLDDSGMPKDRFSAEMPDATLATLKIQPSEPRDSAVYFCASGLATGTGGMYEQFFGPGTRLTVL.

V usage is TRBV7-8 and J usage is TRBJ1-2; 7 positions agree with TRBD1. CDR3 length: 14 residues. The V and J ends lost 5 bases and 4 bases, in that order; junction bases with no gene match: 7. The germline V gene has CDR1 SGHVS and CDR2 FQNEAQ. In nucleotides, the CDR3 is TGTGCCAGCAGCGCAGACAGGGACTTCTATGGCTACACCTTC. Protein product: CASSADRDFYGYTF.

The rearrangement links TRBV5-6 to TRBJ1-6; 7 nucleotides align to TRBD1. This CDR3 region has 12 residues. V was pared by 3 bases and J by 12 bases, with 3 bases of the junction left unmatched. Per germline, CDR1 SGHDT and CDR2 YYEEEE. The CDR3 DNA reads TGTGCCAGCAGCTCCTACAGGGGACCCCTCCACTTT. Its translation is CASSSYRGPLHF.

The V gene is TRBV4-1, the J gene TRBJ2-7; D possibly corresponds to TRBD1 (6 bases). V lost 3 bases, J lost 11 bases, and 17 bases lay in between. The CDR3 loop spans 13 amino acids. CDR1 MGHRA and CDR2 YSYEKL come from the germline V gene. CDR3 amino acids: CASSQLEGVGKYF. CDR3 in DNA: TGCGCCAGCAGCCAGTTAGAGGGGGTCGGGAAGTACTTC.

The chain joins TRBV4-1 to TRBJ2-7; D is possibly TRBD1 (6 bases). V lost 2 bases and J 7 bases, leaving 15 bases between the germline ends. There are 14 residues in the CDR3. CDR1 is MGHRA, CDR2 YSYEKL, per germline. CDR3 sequence (DNA): TGCGCCAGCAGCCAAACCCCCCAGGGGTCGGAGCAGTACTTC. This codes for CASSQTPQGSEQYF.

This chain joins TRBV2 and TRBJ2-1; 9 bases line up with TRBD2. CDR1 is SNHLY and CDR2 is FYNNEI in the germline V gene. The CDR3 covers 13 residues. The junction had 7 bases not matched to a gene; V was cut back by 7 bases and J by 9 bases. DNA for the CDR3: TGTGCCAGCACTAGCGGGGCTATGGGTGAGCAGTTCTTC. It translates to CASTSGAMGEQFF.

The rearrangement links TRBV27 to TRBJ1-5; the match to TRBD1 covers 7 bases. The CDR3 spans 15 residues. V lost 0 bases, J lost 5 bases, and 4 bases stayed unmatched. CDR1 is MNHEY, CDR2 SMNVEV, per germline (reference sequence). The CDR3 loop reads CASSLSGGRYQPQHF. The DNA of the CDR3 is TGTGCCAGCAGTTTATCAGGGGGCCGGTATCAGCCCCAGCATTTT.

The CDR3: CSVVAGTGELFF. DNA for the CDR3: TGCAGCGTTGTCGCGGGCACCGGGGAGCTGTTTTTT. The V gene is TRBV29-1, the J gene TRBJ2-2; TRBD2 is a possible D gene (5 bases). The V end lost 4 bases, the J end lost 4 bases, and 7 bases lay between the germline ends. The CDR3 has 12 amino acids. Germline lookup yields CDR1 SQVTM and CDR2 ANQGSEA.